This T cell receptor (beta chain) was profiled in a study of cytomegalovirus exposure and HLA in healthy donors (dated by TCRdb to 2016 to 2017). In the study overall: In an earlier analysis of some 550 of the donors, around 290 Gb of sequence data and 117 million unique TCR beta sequences from about 179 million T cells were reported. An early release that covered fewer than 800 HLA-typed donors contained around 330 gigabases of sequencing data and around 80 million unique TCR sequences. Among the approximately 400 genotyped donors, around 81% belonged to the genetic ancestry cluster associated with self-reported Caucasian donors. The aim of the study was to test whether cataloging public T cell receptors could identify signatures of past pathogen exposure. Using immunosequencing, the study profiled T cell repertoires from around 670 subjects and related those repertoires to cytomegalovirus serostatus. A separate validation cohort of 100 to 150 different subjects was used in addition to the approximately 700-subject first cohort. To predict cytomegalovirus infection status, the study brought together high-throughput TCR immunosequencing, statistical association of individual TCRs with disease status, and machine learning. In a later analysis, previously published TCR beta repertoires from fewer than 750 donors were re-analyzed and high-resolution HLA genotyping was added so that TCR occurrence patterns could be studied. The later analysis used no new phenotypic data to find candidate immune exposures, relying instead on TCR beta sequences and their occurrence across donors. An earlier analysis of 587 of the donors used high-throughput TCR beta sequencing to judge whether each TCR beta V gene segment behaved as functional or pseudogenic. Alongside the repertoire data, information on donor age, sex, ethnicity and CMV serostatus was compiled. A later genetic analysis used genome-wide SNP genotypes for about 60% of the roughly 670 donors, treating that subset as a discovery cohort. Every repertoire in the discovery cohort had been generated on one and the same sequencing platform. Both class I and class II loci were covered by HLA typing, at four-digit resolution. The number of typed donors differed by locus: roughly 629-640 for A, B, C, DRB1 and DQB1; approximately 520 for DQA1; over 600 for DPA1; and 450 to 480 for DPB1. Because of strong linkage in the cohort, roughly five DR-DQ haplotypes were treated as single units for association and clustering. On average, roughly 240,000 unique TCR beta nucleotide sequences were sequenced per donor among a few hundred genotyped donors of the cohort, with 15% to 20% of those sequences being non-productive.

Including cysteine and phenylalanine, the CDR3 has 15 amino acids. Of all the DNA, just the CDR3 is kept, 45 bases in frame from base 1. A distance of 8 bases separates the germline ends of V and J, which lose 1 base and 0 bases respectively. The germline V gene encodes CDR1 LNHNV and CDR2 YYDKDF (reference sequence). The cohort comprised 670 or so healthy bone marrow donors. At the time of sampling, all cohort members were nominally healthy, though unrecorded immune exposures were likely present. The donor was CMV seronegative and was included in the group of around 320 seronegative cohort members. Every donor gave a peripheral blood sample, and the peripheral blood mononuclear cells from that sample were used for TCR beta sequencing. The Qiagen DNeasy Blood Extraction Kit was used to extract genomic DNA from the blood cell samples. The library was made by the immunoSEQ multiplex PCR assay. For the multiplex PCR, a mixture combining 60 forward primers for TCR Vbeta segments and 13 reverse primers for TCR Jbeta segments was used. The CDR3 region of rearranged TCR beta genes was amplified from genomic DNA by a multiplex PCR assay. Amplified TCR beta libraries were sequenced as 87-base-pair reads on the Illumina HiSeq System. In the original analysis: A later analysis counted tens of millions of unique TCR beta chains across the 666 repertoires, and around 12 million of these chains were shared by at least two donors. To remove PCR and sequencing errors, raw reads were error-corrected and collapsed into unique sequences using a nearest-neighbor algorithm that merged closely related sequences. V, D and J gene segments were assigned by aligning CDR3 sequences to IMGT reference sequences. Each retained sequence needed at least a six-nucleotide match to both a V gene segment and a J gene segment. Rearrangements were called productive when the CDR3 lacked stop codons and stayed in frame with V and J; all others were non-productive. Following IMGT convention, CDR3 was defined as the stretch from the second conserved V-encoded cysteine to the conserved J-encoded phenylalanine. The earlier analysis of roughly 590 of the donors excluded sequences that lacked an unambiguous match to a single V gene segment. An earlier analysis of a few hundred of the donors called V segments functional above 56.7% productive rearrangements and segregating when the between-donor standard deviation exceeded 5%. A statistical classification framework was built to diagnose cytomegalovirus status from the catalog of TCR beta chain sequences. V and J gene assignment, in a later analysis, came from comparing TCR nucleotide sequences with IMGT/GENE-DB human TR gene sequences. Using the TCRdist pipeline, a later analysis assigned CDR3 sequences along with most-parsimonious VDJ recombination scenarios. In a later analysis, every TCR beta chain was defined by the combination of its CDR3 amino acid sequence and its V-gene family, and reads without a unique V-gene family were dropped. As a way to deal with suspected cross-contamination and a sequencing artifact, a later analysis dropped approximately 590 nucleotide sequences that were highly shared and had low generation probability. In a later analysis, a clonal expansion index was calculated for each public chain from normalized within-repertoire ranks of inferred template counts. In a later analysis, generation probabilities were computed with a VDJ recombination model fitted to out-of-frame rearrangements, and the resulting probabilities were checked against IGoR. Hypergeometric tests were used in a later analysis to score TCR-TCR, TCR-HLA and TCR-CMV co-occurrence, with a repertoire-size bias correction applied to the TCR pairs. To estimate false discovery rates, a later analysis permuted the HLA or CMV assignments 20 times. In a later analysis, co-occurring TCRs were grouped with DBSCAN, and TCRdist sequence similarity was added when clustering was performed within HLA-allele-positive subsets. Co-occurrence clustering excluded repertoires with fewer than 30,000 or more than 120,000 public chains, plus five with anomalous nucleotide sharing. The clones in this table, taken by TCRdb from immuneACCESS, are in-frame only. Not every clone is retained; where verified, under half of the shortfall comes from an unresolved V gene, and the cause of the rest is unknown. V, J and clone size are taken as reported in that table, and D and trimming were inferred from the DNA itself. The sample includes about 130,000 clones, with about two thirds observed a single time. The top ten clonotypes cover around 4% of the sample.

Notes on this clone: Its antigen remains unidentified. Nothing much larger sits one base from this clone, and base qualities are not available.

What the authors observed across the whole study: An association between a missense DCLRE1C variant and V-gene and J-gene trimming of TCR beta chains was found in a later genetic analysis and replicated in an independent cohort. In an earlier analysis of more than 500 of the donors, most TCR beta V segments appeared in productive rearrangements about 87% or about 30% of the time, broadly matching IMGT annotations. In a later analysis, most CMV-associated TCR beta chains were found to appear HLA-restricted, with HLA associations seemingly driven largely by CMV exposure. Because counts were too low, seventeen rarely observed V segments, including chromosome 9 orphons, were excluded from the earlier analysis of 587 of the donors. The study listed 164 TCR beta chains as associated with cytomegalovirus. Compared with equally common non-associated chains, HLA-associated TCR beta chains in a later analysis were more clonally expanded and had lower generation probabilities. It was suggested by the authors that the approach could potentially be generalized to other disease states and immunological phenotypes. According to a later analysis, parvovirus B19, influenza, CMV and Epstein-Barr virus appeared linked to several top co-occurrence clusters. Sequencing depth was assumed to be roughly uniform across donors in the presence/absence analyses, though that assumption may not hold. Only TCR beta chains were sequenced in this cohort, and the absence of alpha or paired-chain data limited detectable features. A group of highly shared sequence variants was considered likely to be a technical artifact of the sequencing pipeline. According to a later analysis, TCR association rates differed among HLA loci, with DRB1 alleles showing the most associated TCRs and HLA-C alleles showing the fewest. In vitro tests confirmed that a few of the cytomegalovirus-associated TCR beta chains recognize cytomegalovirus antigens. Strong co-occurrence of HLA alleles, especially DR and DQ, made assigning TCR associations to individual alleles difficult. For the cohort, immune exposure information was limited to CMV serostatus. Because the 87-base-pair reads could not distinguish some IMGT-functional V segments, including TRBV6-2 and TRBV6-3, those segments were excluded. Because HLA typing was missing for some donors at each locus, association tests included only the typed subset. A further reported finding was that TCR beta sequences accurately predicted the HLA-A and HLA-B alleles for most subjects in the first cohort. According to a later genetic analysis, donors in an Asian-associated ancestry cluster had fewer N-insertions in productive TCRs than the approximately 690-donor mean. Linkage disequilibrium might explain the correlated functional status among segregating V segments, but an unknown experimental factor could not be ruled out. A later analysis associated 16,951 TCR beta sequences with specific HLA alleles at a false discovery rate of 0.05. Across donors, most TCR sequences were observed very rarely, whereas some public TCRs were present in many individuals. In both the original and validation cohorts, the classifier was reported to diagnose cytomegalovirus status with high specificity and sensitivity.

Input material: PBMCs. The clonotype comes from a man aged 30-40 years in good health and CMV-seronegative. This chain joins TRBV15 to TRBJ2-3, with no D gene named confidently. CDR3 sequence: CATSRGVISTDTQYF. The nucleotides are TGTGCCACCAGCAGAGGCGTGATTAGCACAGATACGCAGTATTTT.